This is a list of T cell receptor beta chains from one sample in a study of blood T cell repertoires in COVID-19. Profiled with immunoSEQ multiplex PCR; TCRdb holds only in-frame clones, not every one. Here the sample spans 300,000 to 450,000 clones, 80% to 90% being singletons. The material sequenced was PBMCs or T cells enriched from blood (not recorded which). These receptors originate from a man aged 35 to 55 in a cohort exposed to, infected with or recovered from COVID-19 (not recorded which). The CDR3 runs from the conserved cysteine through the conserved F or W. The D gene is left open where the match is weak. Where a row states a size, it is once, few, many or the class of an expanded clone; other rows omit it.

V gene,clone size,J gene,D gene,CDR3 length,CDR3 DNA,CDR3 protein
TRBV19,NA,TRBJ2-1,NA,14,TGTGCCAGTAGTCCTCCCACTACCCACAATGAGCAGTTCTTC,CASSPPTTHNEQFF
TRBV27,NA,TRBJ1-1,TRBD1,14,TGTGCCAGCAGCCTAAAAGGGACAGGCACTGAAGCTTTCTTT,CASSLKGTGTEAFF
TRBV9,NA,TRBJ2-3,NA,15,TGTGCCAGCAGCGTAGCTACGAGAGGCACAGATACGCAGTATTTT,CASSVATRGTDTQYF
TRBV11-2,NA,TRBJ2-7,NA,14,TGTGCCAGCAGCCTTAGGGACTTCTCCTACGAGCAGTACTTC,CASSLRDFSYEQYF
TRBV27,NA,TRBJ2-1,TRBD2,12,TGTGCCAGCAGTTTACGAGCGGGAAGTGAATTCTTC,CASSLRAGSEFF
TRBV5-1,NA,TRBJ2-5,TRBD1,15,TGCGCCAGCAGCTTGGAGGGGACAGGCCCGGTGGCCCAGTACTTC,CASSLEGTGPVAQYF
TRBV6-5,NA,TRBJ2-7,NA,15,TGTGCCAGCAGTTCGAACAGCCCCGGACTCTACGAGCAGTACTTC,CASSSNSPGLYEQYF
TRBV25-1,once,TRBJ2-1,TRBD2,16,TGTGCCAGCAGCCTCACGACACTAGCGGGTAGAAATGAGCAGTTCTTC,CASSLTTLAGRNEQFF
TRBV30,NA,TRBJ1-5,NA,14,TGTGCCTTAGGCAGGGACTATAGCAATCAGCCCCAGCATTTT,CALGRDYSNQPQHF
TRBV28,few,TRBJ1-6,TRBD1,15,TGTGCCAGCAGCTTAGTTGGACAGGGACATTCACCCCTCCACTTT,CASSLVGQGHSPLHF
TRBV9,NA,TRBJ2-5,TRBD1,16,TGTGCCAGCAGCAGTGCCGGGACAGGGGGCGTAGAGACCCAGTACTTC,CASSSAGTGGVETQYF
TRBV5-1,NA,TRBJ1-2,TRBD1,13,TGCGCCAGCCGAAACACAGGGGGCTATGGCTACACCTTC,CASRNTGGYGYTF
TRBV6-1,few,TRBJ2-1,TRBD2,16,TGTGCCAGCAGTGGAACCCTAGCGGGAGCAAACAATGAGCAGTTCTTC,CASSGTLAGANNEQFF
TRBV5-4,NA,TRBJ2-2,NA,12,TGTGCCAGCAGCTACGGTACCGGGGAGCTGTTTTTT,CASSYGTGELFF
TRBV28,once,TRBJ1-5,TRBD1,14,TGTGCCAGCAGCTCCGGACAGGGTGATCAGCCCCAGCATTTT,CASSSGQGDQPQHF
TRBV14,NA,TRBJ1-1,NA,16,TGTGCCAGCAGCCAAGCGGTTTCAGGGAGAGCGGGTGGAGCTTTCTTT,CASSQAVSGRAGGAFF
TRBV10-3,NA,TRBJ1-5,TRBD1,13,TGTGCCATCACCTCGGACAGGGCTAAACCCCAGCATTTT,CAITSDRAKPQHF
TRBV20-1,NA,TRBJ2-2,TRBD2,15,TGCAGTGCTAGTGGCGCTAGCGGGAGGCCCGGGGAGCTGTTTTTT,CSASGASGRPGELFF
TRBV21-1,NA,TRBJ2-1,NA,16,TGTGCCAGCTGCAACCGGGACAGGGGAACCTACAATGAGCAGTTCTTC,CASCNRDRGTYNEQFF
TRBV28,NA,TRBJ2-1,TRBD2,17,TGTGCCAGCAGTTCGACTAGCGGGACTTTCTCCTACAATGAGCAGTTCTTC,CASSSTSGTFSYNEQFF
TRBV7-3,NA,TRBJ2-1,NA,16,TGTGCCAGCAGCTTAACAACGGCAGGGGTCACAAATGAGCAGTTCTTC,CASSLTTAGVTNEQFF
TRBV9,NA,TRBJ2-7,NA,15,TGTGCCAGCAGCGTAACGGCGGGTCCAACCTACGAGCAGTACTTC,CASSVTAGPTYEQYF
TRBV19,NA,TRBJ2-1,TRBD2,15,TGTGCCAGTAGTATAGTGAAAGCGGGAGGTGATGAGCAGTTCTTC,CASSIVKAGGDEQFF
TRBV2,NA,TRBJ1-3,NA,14,TGTGCCAGCGGCGGACATGACTCTGGAAACACCATATATTTT,CASGGHDSGNTIYF
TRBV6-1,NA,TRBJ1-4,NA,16,TGTGCCAGCAGTGTATCTCGCCGGGCGGGAGGTGAAAAACTGTTTTTT,CASSVSRRAGGEKLFF
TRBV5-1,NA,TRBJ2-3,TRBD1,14,TGCGCCAGCAGCCCTCGGACAGGAACAGATACGCAGTATTTT,CASSPRTGTDTQYF
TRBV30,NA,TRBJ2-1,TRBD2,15,TGTGCCTGGATGAGCGGGACGACCTCCTACAATGAGCAGTTCTTC,CAWMSGTTSYNEQFF
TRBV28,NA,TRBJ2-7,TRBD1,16,TGTGCCAGCAGTGTCCTGGCCAGGGGGCCCTCATGGGCGCAGTACTTC,CASSVLARGPSWAQYF
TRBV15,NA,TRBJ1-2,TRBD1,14,TGTGCCACCAGCCTCCGGGACAGGGGGACAGGCTACACCTTC,CATSLRDRGTGYTF
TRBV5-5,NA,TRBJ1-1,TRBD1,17,TGTGCCAGCAGCTTTGGGACAGGGGGCCTCGGAAACACTGAAGCTTTCTTT,CASSFGTGGLGNTEAFF
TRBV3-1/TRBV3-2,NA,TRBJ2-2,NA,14,TGTGCCAGCAGCCCTCGGTCGGGCACCGGGGAGCTGTTTTTT,CASSPRSGTGELFF
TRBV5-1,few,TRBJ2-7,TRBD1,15,TGCGCCAGCAGCTTGAGGACAGGGGGCGTCCACGAGCAGTACTTC,CASSLRTGGVHEQYF